This T cell receptor (beta chain) was identified during a study of STAT3 mutations in large granular lymphocyte leukemia. General study findings and limits: At least one immunodominant TCR beta clonotype appeared in every T-cell large granular lymphocyte leukemia patient.

Germline V lookup: CDR1 SGHRS, CDR2 YFSETQ. The CDR3 is 12 amino acids. The V end lost 7 bases, the J end lost 8 bases, and 10 bases lay between the germline ends. Assay used: immunoSEQ multiplex PCR; TCRdb lists only in-frame clones, some missing. Of around 10,000 clones listed, about 55% are singletons. As concerns this clone: Antigen specificity is unknown.

Sample: peripheral blood mononuclear cells. This rearrangement joins TRBV5-1 to TRBJ1-6, with a tentative D call TRBD1 (6 bases). The TCR comes from a boy aged 10-17 years with T-cell large granular lymphocyte leukemia. Some clones in this sample may be carry-over from other donors' samples. CDR3 in amino acids: CASRTVDSPLHF. The CDR3, as DNA: TGCGCCAGCCGGACAGTTGATTCACCCCTCCACTTT.